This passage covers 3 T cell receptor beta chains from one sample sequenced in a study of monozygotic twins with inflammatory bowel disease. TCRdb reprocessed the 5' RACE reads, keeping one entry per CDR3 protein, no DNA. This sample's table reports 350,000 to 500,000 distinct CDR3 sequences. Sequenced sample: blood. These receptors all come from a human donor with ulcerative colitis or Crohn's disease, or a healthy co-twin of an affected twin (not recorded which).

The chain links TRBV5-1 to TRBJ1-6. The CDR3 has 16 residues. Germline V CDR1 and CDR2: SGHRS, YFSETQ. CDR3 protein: CASSLEGRSADSPLHF.

The CDR3 here is CASSPDAGFSYEQYF. The V and J genes are TRBV3-1 and TRBJ2-7. CDR1 and CDR2 from the germline V gene are LGHDT and YNNKEL (reference sequence). The CDR3 is 15 amino acids.

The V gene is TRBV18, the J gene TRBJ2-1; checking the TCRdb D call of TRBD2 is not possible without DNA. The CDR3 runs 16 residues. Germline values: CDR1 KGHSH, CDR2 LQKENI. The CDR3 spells CASSPTSGNLYNEQFF.